Sequencing of this TCR beta chain was carried out in a study of T cells in Graves' hyperthyroidism and ophthalmopathy. Study-wide results and limits: A median around 6 months before onset, the model predicted ophthalmopathy.

Stable hyperthyroidism: no ophthalmopathy progression over 18 months of follow-up. Patients showing uncontrolled infection, other autoimmune disease, pregnancy or lactation were ineligible. Amplification of TCR beta CDR3 regions used RNA as the template. Using the HTBI primer set, a first-round RT-PCR was run on the TCR CDR3. TCRdb recomputed calls from the multiplex PCR reads with MiXCR, one row per CDR3 protein. The sample consists of 450,000 to 600,000 distinct CDR3 sequences, around 13% of them appearing once. This CDR3 contains 16 residues. Trimming removed 0 bases from V and 3 bases from J, with 15 bases in between. CDR1 is MGHRA, CDR2 YSYEKL, per germline. The table lists this clonotype with many counts. What it binds is not known.

The sequenced sample was blood. The genes are TRBV4-1 and TRBJ2-7; possibly TRBD2 for D (5 bases). This sequence originates from a woman in her 40s with Graves' hyperthyroidism. The CDR3 protein is CASSQDLVAIDYEQYF. The CDR3 DNA is TGCGCCAGCAGCCAAGATCTAGTAGCGATTGACTACGAGCAGTACTTC.